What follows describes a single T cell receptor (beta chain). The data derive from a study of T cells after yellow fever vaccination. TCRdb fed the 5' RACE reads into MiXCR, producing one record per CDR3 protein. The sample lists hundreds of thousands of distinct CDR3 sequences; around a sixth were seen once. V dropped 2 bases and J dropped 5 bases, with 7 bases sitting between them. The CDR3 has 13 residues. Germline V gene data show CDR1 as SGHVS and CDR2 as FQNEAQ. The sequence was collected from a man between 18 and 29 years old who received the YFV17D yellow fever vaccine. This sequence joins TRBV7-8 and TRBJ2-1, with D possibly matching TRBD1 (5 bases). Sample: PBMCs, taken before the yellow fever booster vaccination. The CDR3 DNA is TGTGCCAGCAGCTTAAGGGGTCACAATGAGCAGTTCTTC. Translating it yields CASSLRGHNEQFF. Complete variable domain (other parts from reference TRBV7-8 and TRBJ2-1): GAGVSQSPRYKVAKRGQDVALRCDPISGHVSLFWYQQALGQGPEFLTYFQNEAQLDKSGLPSDRFFAERPEGSVSTLKIQRTQQEDSAVYLCASSLRGHNEQFFGPGTRLTVL.